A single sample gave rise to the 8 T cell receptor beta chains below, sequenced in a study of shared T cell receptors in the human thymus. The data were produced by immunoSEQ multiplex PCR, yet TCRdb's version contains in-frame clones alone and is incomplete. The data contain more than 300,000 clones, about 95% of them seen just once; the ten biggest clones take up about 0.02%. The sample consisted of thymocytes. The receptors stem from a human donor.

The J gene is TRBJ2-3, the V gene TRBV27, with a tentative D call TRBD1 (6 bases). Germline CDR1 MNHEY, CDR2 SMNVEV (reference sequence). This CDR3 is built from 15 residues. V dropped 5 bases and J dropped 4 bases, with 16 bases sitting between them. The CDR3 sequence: CASSPDRLMADTQYF. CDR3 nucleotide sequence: TGTGCCAGCAGTCCCGACAGGTTGATGGCAGATACGCAGTATTTT.

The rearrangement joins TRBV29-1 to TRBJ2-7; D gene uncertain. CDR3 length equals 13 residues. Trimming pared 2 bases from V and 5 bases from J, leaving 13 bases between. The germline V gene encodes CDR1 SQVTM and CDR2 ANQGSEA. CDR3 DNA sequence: TGCAGCGTTGAAATGCAGGTTACCCACGAGCAGTACTTC. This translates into CSVEMQVTHEQYF.

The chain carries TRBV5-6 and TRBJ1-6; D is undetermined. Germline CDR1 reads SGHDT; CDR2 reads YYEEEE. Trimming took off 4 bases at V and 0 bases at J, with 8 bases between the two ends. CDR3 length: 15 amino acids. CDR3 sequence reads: CASSNKSSYNSPLHF. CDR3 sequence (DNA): TGTGCCAGCAGCAATAAGAGCTCCTATAATTCACCCCTCCACTTT.

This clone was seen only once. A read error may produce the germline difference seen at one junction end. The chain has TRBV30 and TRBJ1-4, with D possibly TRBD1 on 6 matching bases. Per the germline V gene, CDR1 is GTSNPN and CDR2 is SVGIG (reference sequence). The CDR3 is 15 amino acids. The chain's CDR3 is CAWSAVGGPNDKLFF. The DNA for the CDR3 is TGTGCCTGGAGTGCTGTAGGGGGACCTAATGACAAACTGTTTTTT.

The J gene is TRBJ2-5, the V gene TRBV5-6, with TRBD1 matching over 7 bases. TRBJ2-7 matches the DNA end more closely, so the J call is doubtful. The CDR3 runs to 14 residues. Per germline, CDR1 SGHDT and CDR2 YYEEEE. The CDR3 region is CASSYRQGPYEQYF. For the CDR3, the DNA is TGTGCCAGCAGCTATAGACAGGGACCCTACGAGCAGTACTTC.

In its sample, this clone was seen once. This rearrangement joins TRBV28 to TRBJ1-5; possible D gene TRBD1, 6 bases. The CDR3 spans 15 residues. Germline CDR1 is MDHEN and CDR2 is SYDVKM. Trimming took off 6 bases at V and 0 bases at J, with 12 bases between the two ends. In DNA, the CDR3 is TGTGCCAGCAGCCTACAGGGACCTAGCAATCAGCCCCAGCATTTT. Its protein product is CASSLQGPSNQPQHF.

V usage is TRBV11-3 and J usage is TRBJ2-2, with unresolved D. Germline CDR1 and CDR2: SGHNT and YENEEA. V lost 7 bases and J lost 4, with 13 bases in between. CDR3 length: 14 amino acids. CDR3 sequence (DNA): TGTGCCAGCAACGGAGCCGATCCCACCGGGGAGCTGTTTTTT. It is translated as CASNGADPTGELFF.

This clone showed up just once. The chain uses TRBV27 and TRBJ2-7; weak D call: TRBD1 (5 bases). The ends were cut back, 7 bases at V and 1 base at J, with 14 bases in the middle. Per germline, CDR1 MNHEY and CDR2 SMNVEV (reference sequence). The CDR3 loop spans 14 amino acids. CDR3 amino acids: CASMPQGVSYEQYF. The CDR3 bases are TGTGCCAGCATGCCCCAAGGGGTGTCCTACGAGCAGTACTTC.